This entry lists 21 T cell receptor beta chains sequenced from one sample in a study of blood T cell repertoires in COVID-19. Method: immunoSEQ multiplex PCR; TCRdb's copy keeps in-frame clones and lacks some. Of 75,000 to 90,000 clones listed, approximately 89% are singletons. Sequenced sample: peripheral blood. The receptors come from a man older than 75 with acute or convalescent COVID-19.

This chain links TRBV7-2 with TRBJ2-1; 8 bases are shared with TRBD2. Germline loops: CDR1 SGHTA, CDR2 FQGNSA. The CDR3 contains 17 residues. V gave up 6 bases and J gave up 4 bases; unmatched junction bases: 14. The CDR3 reads CASSPMSGSGVYNEQFF. CDR3 nucleotides: TGTGCCAGCAGTCCCATGAGCGGGAGTGGGGTGTACAATGAGCAGTTCTTC.

The chain is built from TRBV6-2 or TRBV6-3 and TRBJ1-1; D uncertain. This CDR3 region has 13 residues. The V and J ends lost 2 bases and 4 bases respectively, with 8 bases between them. Germline V gene sequence: CDR1 MNHEY, CDR2 SVGEGT. The CDR3 protein is CASSYEPSTEAFF. The CDR3 region has the DNA TGTGCCAGCAGTTACGAGCCCTCCACTGAAGCTTTCTTT.

Many counts were recorded for this clone. J is TRBJ2-7 and V is TRBV5-6; TRBD1 might be the D (5 bases). V lost 0 bases and J 11 bases, leaving 21 bases between the germline ends. The CDR3 runs to 15 residues. CDR1 is SGHDT, CDR2 YYEEEE, per germline. The CDR3: CASSLDHGQGEGEYF. DNA for the CDR3: TGTGCCAGCAGCTTGGACCACGGCCAGGGCGAAGGGGAGTACTTC.

This CDR3 reads CASSQGQGSIAFF. For the CDR3, the DNA is TGTGCCAGCAGCCAAGGACAGGGGAGCATAGCTTTCTTT. The chain links TRBV3-1 (or the pseudogene TRBV3-2) to TRBJ1-1, with 8 nucleotides matching TRBD1. Germline CDR1 is LGHDT and CDR2 is YNNKEL (reference sequence). The V gene end was trimmed by 1 base and the J gene end by 10 bases; junction bases not matched to a gene: 5. The CDR3 covers 13 residues.

The CDR3 nucleotides read TGTGCCAGCAGCTTAATAGTTTCCAGCACAGATACGCAGTATTTT. Amino acids: CASSLIVSSTDTQYF. The chain employs TRBV11-1 and TRBJ2-3; D gene unclear. The V gene lost 2 bases and the J gene lost 0 bases, with 9 bases spanning the gap. Per germline, CDR1 SGHAT and CDR2 FQDESV (reference sequence). This CDR3 has 15 residues.

J is TRBJ2-2 and V is TRBV7-2; maybe TRBD1 (5 bases). Germline V gene data show CDR1 as SGHTA and CDR2 as FQGNSA. The V end was cut by 3 bases, the J end by 6 bases, with 8 bases between. This CDR3 comprises 13 residues. As DNA, the CDR3 is TGTGCCAGCAGCTTCCAGGGTTCCGGGGAGCTGTTTTTT. This translates into CASSFQGSGELFF.

The V and J genes are TRBV7-2 and TRBJ2-7; TRBD1 matches at 7 bases. The V gene end was trimmed by 5 bases and the J gene end by 3 bases; junction bases not matched to a gene: 10. Germline V gene sequence: CDR1 SGHTA, CDR2 FQGNSA. This CDR3 is 15 amino acids long. Here the CDR3 reads CASSQGQSANYEQYF. DNA for the CDR3: TGTGCCAGCAGCCAGGGACAGTCAGCGAACTACGAGCAGTACTTC.

The genes are TRBV27 and TRBJ1-6; D is unresolved. Trimming took 2 bases from V and 9 from J, leaving 14 bases between them. This CDR3 comprises 15 residues. The V gene's germline CDR1 is MNHEY and CDR2 SMNVEV (reference sequence). CDR3 amino acids: CASSLTVFTSSPLHF. DNA for the CDR3: TGTGCCAGCAGTTTAACTGTCTTCACGAGTTCACCCCTCCACTTT.

This clone turned up a few times. The rearrangement links TRBV14 to TRBJ2-7; 7 bases agree with TRBD1. Trimming at V came to 4 bases and at J to 10 bases, leaving 19 bases not matched to a gene. The CDR3 runs to 16 residues. The germline V gene has CDR1 SGHDN and CDR2 FVKESK. The CDR3 loop is CASSLTGRDRPTKQYF. In nucleotides, the CDR3 is TGTGCCAGCAGCCTCACGGGCCGGGACAGACCTACGAAACAGTACTTC. Variable domain in full (rest from reference TRBV14 and TRBJ2-7): EAGVTQFPSHSVIEKGQTVTLRCDPISGHDNLYWYRRVMGKEIKFLLHFVKESKQDESGMPNNRFLAERTGGTYSTLKVQPAELEDSGVYFCASSLTGRDRPTKQYFGPGTRLTVT.

The DNA for the CDR3 is TGTGCCAGCTCACCACCCCCGGACAGGGTCAGCGGAGGCACAGATACGCAGTATTTT. Its protein product is CASSPPPDRVSGGTDTQYF. The chain has TRBV18 and TRBJ2-3; 8 bases are a match to TRBD1. Per the germline V gene, CDR1 is KGHSH and CDR2 is LQKENI. V dropped 0 bases and J dropped 1; count of bases not matched to a gene: 12. The CDR3 is 19 residues long. The full variable domain, with the rest looked up from reference TRBV18 and TRBJ2-3, is NAGVMQNPRHLVRRRGQEARLRCSPMKGHSHVYWYRQLPEEGLKFMVYLQKENIIDESGMPKERFSAEFPKEGPSILRIQQVVRGDSAAYFCASSPPPDRVSGGTDTQYFGPGTRLTVL.

V is TRBV19 and J is TRBJ1-1; 9 bases map to TRBD1. The V segment lost 5 bases and the J segment 4 bases; nucleotides outside the gene matches: 5. Germline assignment: CDR1 LNHDA and CDR2 SQIVND (reference sequence). The CDR3 spans 14 residues. This CDR3 is CASSVDRGGTEAFF. CDR3 nucleotides: TGTGCCAGTAGTGTCGACAGGGGGGGCACTGAAGCTTTCTTT.

The genes are TRBV5-6 and TRBJ1-1; D not certain. Trimming stripped 4 bases from V and 11 bases from J, with 15 bases between. CDR1 and CDR2 (germline): SGHDT, YYEEEE. The CDR3 is 12 amino acids. The CDR3 region is CASSAYAGTAFF. CDR3 in DNA: TGTGCCAGCAGCGCGTACGCAGGTACGGCTTTCTTT.

This chain links TRBV4-3 with TRBJ2-1; 7 bases match TRBD2. The CDR3 has 16 amino acids. Germline-derived CDR1 and CDR2 are LGHNA and YSLEER. V was clipped by 1 base and J by 4 bases; unmatched bases: 7. The CDR3 spells CASSQVGASGYNEQFF. The CDR3 nucleotides read TGCGCCAGCAGCCAAGTCGGGGCTAGCGGATACAATGAGCAGTTCTTC.

The genes are TRBV5-1 and TRBJ1-2, with 9 bases identical to TRBD1. Germline-derived CDR1 and CDR2 are SGHRS and YFSETQ. This CDR3 is built from 14 residues. Germline trimming cut 1 base from V and 6 bases from J; bases unmatched to any gene: 4. The CDR3 region is CASSLTGGLDGYTF. The CDR3 DNA follows: TGCGCCAGCAGCTTGACAGGGGGCTTAGATGGCTACACCTTC.

The chain is built from TRBV30 and TRBJ2-2; maybe TRBD1 (6 bases). V lost 2 bases to trimming and J lost 4 bases, with 14 bases between them. Germline values: CDR1 GTSNPN, CDR2 SVGIG (reference sequence). CDR3 length equals 15 residues. In nucleotides, the CDR3 is TGTGCCTGGAGTAAGGTCAGGGGAAGCACCGGGGAGCTGTTTTTT. The encoded protein is CAWSKVRGSTGELFF.

V usage is TRBV3-1 (or the pseudogene TRBV3-2) and J usage is TRBJ2-1; TRBD2 aligns across 10 bases. Trimming removed 4 bases from V and 5 bases from J; junction bases left unmatched: 5. The CDR3 runs to 15 residues. CDR1 is LGHDT and CDR2 is YNNKEL in the germline V gene (reference sequence). The CDR3 sequence: CASSRGLAGDNEQFF. For the CDR3, the DNA is TGTGCCAGCAGCCGAGGCCTAGCGGGGGACAATGAGCAGTTCTTC.

This rearrangement joins TRBV19 to TRBJ1-6, with D perhaps TRBD1 (6 bases). Trimming pared 1 base from V and 10 bases from J, leaving 17 bases between. This CDR3 has 16 amino acids. Germline V lookup: CDR1 LNHDA, CDR2 SQIVND (reference sequence). This CDR3 is CASSIGLTGSESPLHF. The CDR3 bases are TGTGCCAGTAGTATAGGCCTCACAGGGTCGGAATCACCCCTCCACTTT. The complete variable domain, with remaining parts taken from reference TRBV19 and TRBJ1-6, reads DGGITQSPKYLFRKEGQNVTLSCEQNLNHDAMYWYRQDPGQGLRLIYYSQIVNDFQKGDIAEGYSVSREKKESFPLTVTSAQKNPTAFYLCASSIGLTGSESPLHFGNGTRLTVT.

This chain joins TRBV4-1 and TRBJ1-5; no definite D call. The V gene lost 2 bases and the J gene lost 5 bases, with 10 bases spanning the gap. CDR3 length: 14 amino acids. The germline CDR1 and CDR2 sequences are MGHRA and YSYEKL. CDR3 sequence (DNA): TGCGCCAGCAGCCAACGGACGGGAGATCAGCCCCAGCATTTT. This sequence encodes CASSQRTGDQPQHF.

V usage is TRBV19 and J usage is TRBJ1-5, with 7 bases aligning to TRBD1. Looked up from germline, CDR1 is LNHDA and CDR2 is SQIVND (reference sequence). The CDR3 contains 15 residues. Losses at the gene ends were 7 bases for V and 0 bases for J; bases not matched to a gene: 6. The CDR3 bases are TGTGCCAGTAACCCGGGACAGATTAGCAATCAGCCCCAGCATTTT. Residues: CASNPGQISNQPQHF.

DNA of the CDR3: TGTGCCAGCGGTGCGGGAGGGGTTCTGGTGGGTGAGCAGTTCTTC. Protein sequence: CASGAGGVLVGEQFF. The J gene is TRBJ2-1, the V gene TRBV9; TRBD2 matches at 9 bases. This CDR3 is 15 amino acids long. J lost 9 bases, V lost 7 bases, and 14 bases had no gene match. Per germline, CDR1 SGDLS and CDR2 YYNGEE.

The chain has TRBV10-3 and TRBJ2-1; 9 nucleotides align to TRBD2. The CDR3 sequence is 21 residues long. With 6 bases clipped from V and 4 bases from J, the junction kept 25 bases outside the gene matches. Germline assignment: CDR1 ENHRY and CDR2 SYGVKD. This CDR3 is CAIRKDRLTSGDRTHYNEQFF. In nucleotides, the CDR3 is TGTGCCATCAGGAAGGACAGGCTGACTAGCGGCGACAGAACCCATTACAATGAGCAGTTCTTC.